The present T cell receptor (beta chain) was sequenced within a study of blood T cell repertoires in COVID-19 (dated by TCRdb to about 2020). At the level of the whole study: The collaborator samples originated in the United States, Italy and Spain and spanned the acute and convalescent phases of COVID-19. Where available, HLA class I and class II types were taken from metadata supplied by the sample provider and were not determined by assay-based typing. The material from the prospective study consisted of cDNA or gDNA derived from T cells, B-cell-depleted T cells, or PBMCs. The sample metadata nearly always contained a de-identified subject ID, COVID-19 status, age in years and sex. The samples were drawn from the first 160 participants of the ongoing ImmuneRACE study and from some 1,300 subjects provided by 6 global collaborators. The repertoires were released in a freely available public database intended as a resource for research on the immune response to SARS-CoV-2. Deeply sampled blood TCRbeta repertoires from subjects exposed to, actively infected with, or recovered from COVID-19 were included in the dataset.

Note on this clone: This clone's antigen is unknown. No base quality information exists; no much larger clone differs at one position.

Participants in the prospective study were aged about 18 to 89 years, lived in over 20 United States geographic areas, and enrolled through a virtual design. In the prospective study, participants were assigned to cohorts based on the clinical history participants reported in a screening survey and a study questionnaire. Each participant in the prospective study had whole blood, serum and a nasopharyngeal or oropharyngeal swab collected by mobile phlebotomists. Additional blood draws and questionnaires over a 2-month period could optionally be provided by prospective study participants. Blood samples from the prospective study were shipped frozen or at room temperature prior to DNA extraction. TCRbeta CDR3 regions were amplified from genomic DNA by means of the immunoSEQ Assay, a bias-controlled multiplex PCR. The original pipeline was this. Nucleated cell counts per sample were estimated from amplification of reference gene primers within the assay. To quantify the absolute abundance of each unique TCRbeta CDR3 rearrangement, sequence reads were collapsed and filtered. For each sample, productive Simpson clonality was calculated by taking the square root of Simpson's diversity index across productive rearrangements. Not all clones reach the TCRdb copy of this immuneACCESS table, which keeps in-frame sequences only. Checked studies attribute under half of the gap to unresolved V genes and leave the rest unexplained. That table supplies the V and J calls and clone size; D and trimming were determined from the DNA. For this sample there are about 240,000 clones; roughly 89% appear just once. 2.5% to 3% of the sample is held by the ten biggest clonotypes.

V and J are trimmed by 1 base and 4 bases, and the gene matches miss 6 bases of the junction. Looking up the germline V gene yields CDR1 SGHVS and CDR2 FNYEAQ. There are 17 amino acids in the CDR3, from cysteine to phenylalanine inclusive. The DNA shown is the 51-base CDR3, in frame from base 1. General conclusions and limits of the study: Clinical and demographic metadata were provided uncurated, with the amount varying by source and participant.

The sequence is built from TRBV7-6 and TRBJ1-6; the central 8 bases match TRBD1. Specimen: PBMCs or T cells enriched from blood (not recorded which). The origin of this receptor is a woman aged 30 to 39 with acute COVID-19. The CDR3 in this case is CASSLERTGHYNSPLHF. DNA sequence: TGTGCCAGCAGCTTAGAACGGACAGGGCATTATAATTCACCCCTCCACTTT.